The 9 T cell receptor beta chains reported below all come from one sample, sequenced in a study of CXCR3-negative and CXCR3-positive naive CD8 T cells. Preparation of TRB cDNA libraries relied on 5' RACE carrying UMI labels. Using the 5' RACE reads, TCRdb records one entry per CDR3 protein without DNA. Its table records some 130,000 distinct CDR3 sequences. Material for sequencing was naive CXCR3- CD8+ T cells from blood. Subset meaning: CD45RO-CCR7+CD27+CD95- naive CD8+ T cells lacking CXCR3 (TNR3-). The receptors come from a human donor in good health. Some clones in this sample may be carry-over from other donors' samples.

The gene calls are TRBV5-1 and TRBJ1-1. The germline gives CDR1 SGHRS, CDR2 YFSETQ. This CDR3 has 12 amino acids. CDR3 in amino acids: CASSHMNTEAFF. Variable domain in full (rest from reference TRBV5-1 and TRBJ1-1): KAGVTQTPRYLIKTRGQQVTLSCSPISGHRSVSWYQQTPGQGLQFLFEYFSETQRNKGNFPGRFSGRQFSNSRSEMNVSTLELGDSALYLCASSHMNTEAFFGQGTRLTVV.

This chain links TRBV6-5 with TRBJ1-5. The CDR3 is 13 residues long. Looked up from germline, CDR1 is MNHEY and CDR2 is SVGAGI. The CDR3 here is CASSFFSNQPQHF.

The chain carries TRBV11-2 and TRBJ2-7; TCRdb gives TRBD1 as the D gene, but with no DNA this cannot be confirmed. This CDR3 has 18 amino acids. Germline values: CDR1 SGHAT, CDR2 FQNNGV. CDR3 protein: CASSLDLPLGQGSYEQYF.

V and J are TRBV7-2 and TRBJ2-7; the D gene TCRdb calls, TRBD1, cannot be checked with no DNA. The CDR3 runs to 16 residues. Germline V CDR1 and CDR2: SGHTA, FQGNSA. This chain's CDR3 is CASSLDVGTGEHEQYF.

This chain connects TRBV12-3 or TRBV12-4 to TRBJ2-4. The CDR3 is made up of 14 amino acids. The CDR3 protein is CASSLELAKNIQYF.

This sequence joins TRBV2 and TRBJ2-1. The germline gives CDR1 SNHLY, CDR2 FYNNEI. The CDR3 length is 13 residues. The CDR3 sequence is CAGKQGSYNEQFF.

J is TRBJ2-1 and V is TRBV15. This CDR3 has 16 amino acids. Germline loops: CDR1 LNHNV, CDR2 YYDKDF (reference sequence). Here the CDR3 reads CATSRGYGGSNNEQFF.

V usage is TRBV6-4 and J usage is TRBJ2-2; TCRdb indicates TRBD2, and absent DNA this call remains unverified. The CDR3 totals 15 residues. CDR1 is MRHNA and CDR2 is SNTAGT in the germline V gene. The CDR3: CASSESGVNTGELFF.

The chain combines TRBV12-3 or TRBV12-4 with TRBJ2-3; no DNA is available, so the TRBD1 call from TCRdb remains unchecked. The CDR3 loop spans 14 amino acids. This CDR3 is CASSPGGNTDTQYF.